This T cell receptor beta chain came from a study of blood T cell repertoires in COVID-19. Participants classified as exposed had met a COVID-19 case within 2 weeks before study entry. The V gene end was trimmed by 0 bases and the J gene end by 4 bases; junction bases not matched to a gene: 4. CDR3 length: 15 residues. Looked up from germline, CDR1 is SGHTS and CDR2 is YDEGEE. Original methodology: The assay estimated nucleated cells by amplifying reference gene primers. Libraries were prepared by immunoSEQ multiplex PCR; TCRdb keeps only in-frame clonotypes and omits some of them. V and J calls and clone size follow that table, whereas D and trimming were derived from the DNA. The sample includes about 200,000 clones, 80% to 90% of them seen just once.

The rearrangement uses TRBV5-8 and TRBJ1-5; 7 nucleotides align to TRBD1. Source material: PBMCs or T cells enriched from blood (not recorded which). The sequence was obtained from a woman aged 25-40 years who had been exposed to COVID-19. CDR3 nucleotide sequence: TGTGCCAGCAGCTTGGGAGGGACAGAGAATCAGCCCCAGCATTTT. The encoded protein is CASSLGGTENQPQHF.